The T cell receptor (beta chain) under discussion was sequenced for a study of shared clonotypes between healthy human individuals. The assay was immunoSEQ multiplex PCR, and TCRdb's table has in-frame clones only and misses some. The table records 730,000 or so clones, about two thirds of them present only once. V was cut by 6 bases and J by 1 base, with 9 bases left in between. CDR1 MGHDK and CDR2 SYGVNS come from the germline V gene. The CDR3 is made up of 13 amino acids. This receptor was taken from a woman younger than 45 in good health. Sequencing was done on a sample of memory CD4+ T cells sorted from blood. Subset here: CD45RA-negative fraction. The chain links TRBV25-1 to TRBJ1-1; D is uncertain. The CDR3 sequence is CASRFDPNTEAFF. CDR3 sequence (DNA): TGTGCCAGCAGATTCGACCCGAACACTGAAGCTTTCTTT.